The entry below gives a single TCR beta chain sequence along with its context. The entry originates in a study of blood T cell repertoires in COVID-19. Study as a whole: COVID-19 samples from acute and convalescent phases originated in the United States, Italy and Spain.

Germline V gives CDR1 SGHAT, CDR2 FQDESV (reference sequence). Trimming left V 0 bases short and J 5 bases short, with 13 bases between. The CDR3 has 16 residues. In the study's own analysis: Amplification from reference gene primers served as the basis for estimated nucleated cell counts. TCRdb's copy holds only in-frame clones and misses some; the assay was immunoSEQ multiplex PCR. The V and J calls and clone size are taken from that table; D and trimming were inferred from the DNA. This sample has roughly 97,000 clones, with roughly four fifths found just once. The source material was peripheral blood. This chain joins TRBV11-1 and TRBJ2-2; D remains ambiguous. The sequence was obtained from a man aged 55 to 70 with acute or convalescent COVID-19. CDR3 amino acids: CASSLARKPWTGELFF. DNA for the CDR3: TGTGCCAGCAGCTTAGCGCGTAAGCCGTGGACCGGGGAGCTGTTTTTT.